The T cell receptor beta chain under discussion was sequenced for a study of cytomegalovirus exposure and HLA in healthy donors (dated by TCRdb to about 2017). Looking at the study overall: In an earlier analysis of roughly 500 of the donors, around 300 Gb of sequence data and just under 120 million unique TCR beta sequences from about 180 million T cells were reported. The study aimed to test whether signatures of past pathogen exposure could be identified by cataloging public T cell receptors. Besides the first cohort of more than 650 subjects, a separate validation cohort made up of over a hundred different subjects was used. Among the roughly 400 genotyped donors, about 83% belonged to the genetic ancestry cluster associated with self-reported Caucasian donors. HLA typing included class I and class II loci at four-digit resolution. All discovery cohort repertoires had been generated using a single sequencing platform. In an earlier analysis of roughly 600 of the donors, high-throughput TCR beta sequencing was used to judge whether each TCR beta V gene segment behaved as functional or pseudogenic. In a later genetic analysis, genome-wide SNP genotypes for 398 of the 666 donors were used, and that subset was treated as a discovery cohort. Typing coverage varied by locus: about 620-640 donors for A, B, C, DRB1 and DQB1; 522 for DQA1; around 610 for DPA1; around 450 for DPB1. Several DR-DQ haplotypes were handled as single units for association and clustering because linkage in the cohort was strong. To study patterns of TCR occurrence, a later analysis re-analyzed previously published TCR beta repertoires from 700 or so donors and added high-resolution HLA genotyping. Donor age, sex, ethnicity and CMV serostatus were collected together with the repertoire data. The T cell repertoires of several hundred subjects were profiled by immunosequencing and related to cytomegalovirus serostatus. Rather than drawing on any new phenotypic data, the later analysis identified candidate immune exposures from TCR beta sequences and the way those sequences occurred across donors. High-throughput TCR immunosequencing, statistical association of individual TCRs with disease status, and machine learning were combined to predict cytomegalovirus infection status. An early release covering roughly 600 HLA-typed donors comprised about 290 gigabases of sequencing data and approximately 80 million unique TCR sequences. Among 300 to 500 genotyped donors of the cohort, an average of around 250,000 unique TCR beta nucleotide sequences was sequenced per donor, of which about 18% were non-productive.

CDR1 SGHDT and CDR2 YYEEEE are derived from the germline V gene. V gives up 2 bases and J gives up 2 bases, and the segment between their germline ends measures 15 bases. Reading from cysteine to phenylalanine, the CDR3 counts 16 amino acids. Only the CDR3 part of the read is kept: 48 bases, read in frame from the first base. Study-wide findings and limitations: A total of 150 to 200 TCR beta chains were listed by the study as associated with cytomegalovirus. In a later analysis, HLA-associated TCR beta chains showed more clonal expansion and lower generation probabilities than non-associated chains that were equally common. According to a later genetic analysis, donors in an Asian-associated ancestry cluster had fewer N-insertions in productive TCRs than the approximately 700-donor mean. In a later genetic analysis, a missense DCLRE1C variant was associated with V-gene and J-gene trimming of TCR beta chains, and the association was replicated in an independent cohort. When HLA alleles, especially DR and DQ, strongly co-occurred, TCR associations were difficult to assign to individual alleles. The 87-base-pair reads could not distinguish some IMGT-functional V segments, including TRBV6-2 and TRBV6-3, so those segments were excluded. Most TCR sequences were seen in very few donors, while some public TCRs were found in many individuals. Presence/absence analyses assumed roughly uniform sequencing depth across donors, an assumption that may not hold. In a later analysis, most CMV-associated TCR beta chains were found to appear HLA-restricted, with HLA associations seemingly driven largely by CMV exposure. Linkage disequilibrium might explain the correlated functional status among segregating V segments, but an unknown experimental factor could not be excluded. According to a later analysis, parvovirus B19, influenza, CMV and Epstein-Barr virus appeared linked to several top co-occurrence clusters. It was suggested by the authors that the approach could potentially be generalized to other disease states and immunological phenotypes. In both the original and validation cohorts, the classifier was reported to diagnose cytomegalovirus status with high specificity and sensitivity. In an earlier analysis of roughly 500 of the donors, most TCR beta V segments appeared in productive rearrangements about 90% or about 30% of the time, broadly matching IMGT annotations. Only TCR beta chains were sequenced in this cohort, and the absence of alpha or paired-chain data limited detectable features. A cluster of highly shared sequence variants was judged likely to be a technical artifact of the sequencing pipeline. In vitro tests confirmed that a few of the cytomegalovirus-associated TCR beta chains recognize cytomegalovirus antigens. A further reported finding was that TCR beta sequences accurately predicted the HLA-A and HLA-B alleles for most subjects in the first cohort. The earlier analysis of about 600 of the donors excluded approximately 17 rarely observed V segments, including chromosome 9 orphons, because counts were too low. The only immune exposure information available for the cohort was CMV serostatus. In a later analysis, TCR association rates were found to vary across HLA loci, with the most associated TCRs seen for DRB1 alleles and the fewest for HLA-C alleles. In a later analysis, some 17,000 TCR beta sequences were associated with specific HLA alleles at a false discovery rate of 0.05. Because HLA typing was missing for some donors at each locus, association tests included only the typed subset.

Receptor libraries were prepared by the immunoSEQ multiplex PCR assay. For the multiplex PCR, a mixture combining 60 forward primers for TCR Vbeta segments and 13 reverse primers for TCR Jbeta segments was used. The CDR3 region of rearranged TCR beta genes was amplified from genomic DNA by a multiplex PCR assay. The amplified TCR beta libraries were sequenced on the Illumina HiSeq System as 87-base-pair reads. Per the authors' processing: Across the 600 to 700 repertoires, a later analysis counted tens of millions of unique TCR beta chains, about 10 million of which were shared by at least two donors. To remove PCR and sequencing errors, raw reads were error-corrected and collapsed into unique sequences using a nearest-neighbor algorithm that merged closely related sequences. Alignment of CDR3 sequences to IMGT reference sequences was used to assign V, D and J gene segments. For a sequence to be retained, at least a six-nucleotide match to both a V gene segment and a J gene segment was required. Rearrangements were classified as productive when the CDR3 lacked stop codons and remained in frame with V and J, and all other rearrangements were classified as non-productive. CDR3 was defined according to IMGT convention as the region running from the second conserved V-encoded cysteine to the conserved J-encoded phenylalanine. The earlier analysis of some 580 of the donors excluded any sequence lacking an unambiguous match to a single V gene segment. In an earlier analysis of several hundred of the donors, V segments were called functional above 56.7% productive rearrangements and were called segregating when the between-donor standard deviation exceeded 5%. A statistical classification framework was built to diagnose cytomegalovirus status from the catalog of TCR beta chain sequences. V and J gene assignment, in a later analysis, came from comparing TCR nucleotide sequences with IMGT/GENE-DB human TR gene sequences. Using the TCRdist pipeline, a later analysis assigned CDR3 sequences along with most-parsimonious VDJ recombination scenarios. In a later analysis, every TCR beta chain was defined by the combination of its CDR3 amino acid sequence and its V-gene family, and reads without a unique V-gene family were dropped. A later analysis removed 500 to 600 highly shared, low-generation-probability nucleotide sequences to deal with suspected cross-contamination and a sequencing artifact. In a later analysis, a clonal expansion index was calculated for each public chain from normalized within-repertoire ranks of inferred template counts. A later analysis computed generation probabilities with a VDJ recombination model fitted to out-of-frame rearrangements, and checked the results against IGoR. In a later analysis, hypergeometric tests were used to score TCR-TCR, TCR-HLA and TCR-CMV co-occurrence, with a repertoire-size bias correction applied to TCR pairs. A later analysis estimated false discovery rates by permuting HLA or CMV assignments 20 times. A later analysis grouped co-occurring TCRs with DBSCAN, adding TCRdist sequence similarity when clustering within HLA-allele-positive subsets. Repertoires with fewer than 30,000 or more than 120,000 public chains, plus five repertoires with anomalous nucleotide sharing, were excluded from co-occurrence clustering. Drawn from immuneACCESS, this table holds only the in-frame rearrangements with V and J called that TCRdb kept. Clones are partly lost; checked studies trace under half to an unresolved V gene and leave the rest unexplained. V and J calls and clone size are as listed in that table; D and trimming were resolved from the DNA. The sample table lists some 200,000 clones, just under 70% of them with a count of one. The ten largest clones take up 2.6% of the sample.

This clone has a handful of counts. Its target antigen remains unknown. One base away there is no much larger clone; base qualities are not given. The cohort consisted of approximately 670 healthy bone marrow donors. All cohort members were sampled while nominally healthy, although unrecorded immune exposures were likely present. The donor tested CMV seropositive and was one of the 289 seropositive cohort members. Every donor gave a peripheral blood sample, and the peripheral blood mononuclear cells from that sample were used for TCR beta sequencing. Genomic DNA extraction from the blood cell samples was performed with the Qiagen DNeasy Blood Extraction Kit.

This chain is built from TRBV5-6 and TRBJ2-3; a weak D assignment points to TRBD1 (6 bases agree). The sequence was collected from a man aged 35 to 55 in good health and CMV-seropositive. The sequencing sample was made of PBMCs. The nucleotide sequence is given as TGTGCCAGCAGCTTTTTGGACAGTCGATCCACAGATACGCAGTATTTT. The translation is CASSFLDSRSTDTQYF.